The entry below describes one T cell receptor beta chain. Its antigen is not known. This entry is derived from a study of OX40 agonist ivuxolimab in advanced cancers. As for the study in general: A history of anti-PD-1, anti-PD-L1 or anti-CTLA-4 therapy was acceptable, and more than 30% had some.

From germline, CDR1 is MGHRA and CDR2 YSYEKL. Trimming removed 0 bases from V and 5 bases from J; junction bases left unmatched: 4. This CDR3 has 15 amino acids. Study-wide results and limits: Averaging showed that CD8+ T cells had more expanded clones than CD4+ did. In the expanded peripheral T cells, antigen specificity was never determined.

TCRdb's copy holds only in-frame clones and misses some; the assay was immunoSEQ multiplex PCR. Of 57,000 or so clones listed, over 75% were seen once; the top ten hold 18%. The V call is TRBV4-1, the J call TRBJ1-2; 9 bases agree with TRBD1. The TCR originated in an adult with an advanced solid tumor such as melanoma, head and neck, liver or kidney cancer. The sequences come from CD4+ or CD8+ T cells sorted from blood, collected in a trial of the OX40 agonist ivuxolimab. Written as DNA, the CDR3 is TGCGCCAGCAGCCAAGACGACAGGGGGGTTTATGGCTACACCTTC. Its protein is CASSQDDRGVYGYTF.